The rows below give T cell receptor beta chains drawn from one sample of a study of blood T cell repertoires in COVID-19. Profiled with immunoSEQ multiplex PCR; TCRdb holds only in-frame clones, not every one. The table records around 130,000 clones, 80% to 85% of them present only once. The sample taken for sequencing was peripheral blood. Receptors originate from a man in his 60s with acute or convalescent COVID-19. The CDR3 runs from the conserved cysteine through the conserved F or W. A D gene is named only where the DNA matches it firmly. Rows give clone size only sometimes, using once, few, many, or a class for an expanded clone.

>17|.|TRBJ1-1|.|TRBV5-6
TGTGCCAGCAGCTTGGCCGGGGGGCGAGGGTCAAAGACTGAAGCTTTCTTT
CASSLAGGRGSKTEAFF
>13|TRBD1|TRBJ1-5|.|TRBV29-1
TGCAGCTATGACAGGGGGCCGAATCAGCCCCAGCATTTT
CSYDRGPNQPQHF
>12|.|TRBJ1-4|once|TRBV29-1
TGCAGCGTTGAAGTGGAGAATGAAAAACTGTTTTTT
CSVEVENEKLFF
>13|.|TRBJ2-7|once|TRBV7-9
TGTGCCAGCAGCCCTCAGACTGTATACGAGCAGTACTTC
CASSPQTVYEQYF
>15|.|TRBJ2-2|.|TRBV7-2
TGTGCCAGCAGCTTAGATTGGGCAGGCACCGGGGAGCTGTTTTTT
CASSLDWAGTGELFF
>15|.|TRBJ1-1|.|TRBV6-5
TGTGCCAGCAGTCCCCTTCAGGGGTTGGGCACTGAAGCTTTCTTT
CASSPLQGLGTEAFF
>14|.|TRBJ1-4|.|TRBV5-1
TGCGCCAGCAGCCCGGGGGGGTTCCGAGAAAAACTGTTTTTT
CASSPGGFREKLFF
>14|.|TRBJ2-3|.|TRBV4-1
TGCGCCAGCAGCCAGGTGGGCACCACAGATACGCAGTATTTT
CASSQVGTTDTQYF
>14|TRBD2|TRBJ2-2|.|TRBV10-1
TGCGCCAGCAGGGGGGGGGCGAACACCGGGGAGCTGTTTTTT
CASRGGANTGELFF
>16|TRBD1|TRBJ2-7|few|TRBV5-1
TGCGCCAGCAGCTTCAACCACGACAGGGGGCGGGGTGAGCAGTACTTC
CASSFNHDRGRGEQYF
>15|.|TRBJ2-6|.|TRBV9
TGTGCCAGCAGCGACCATAGCTCTGGGGCCAACGTCCTGACTTTC
CASSDHSSGANVLTF
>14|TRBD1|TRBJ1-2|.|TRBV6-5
TGTGCCAGCAGTTACCGGGACAGTAACTATGGCTACACCTTC
CASSYRDSNYGYTF
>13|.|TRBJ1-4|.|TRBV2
TGTGCCAGCATGAGGGCAACTAATGAAAAACTGTTTTTT
CASMRATNEKLFF
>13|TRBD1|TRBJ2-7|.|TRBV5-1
TGCGCCAGCAGCGCCCGACAGGGGAGCGAGCAGTACTTC
CASSARQGSEQYF
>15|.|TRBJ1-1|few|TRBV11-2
TGTGCCAGCAGCTTAGGGATGGGGGGGACCCCTGAAGCTTTCTTT
CASSLGMGGTPEAFF
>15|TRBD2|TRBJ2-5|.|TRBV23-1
TGCGCCAGCAGTCGGATAGCGGGAGGAAGAGAGACCCAGTACTTC
CASSRIAGGRETQYF
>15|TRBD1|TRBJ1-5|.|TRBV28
TGTGCCAGCAGACCACAGGGGTCGGGCAATCAGCCCCAGCATTTT
CASRPQGSGNQPQHF